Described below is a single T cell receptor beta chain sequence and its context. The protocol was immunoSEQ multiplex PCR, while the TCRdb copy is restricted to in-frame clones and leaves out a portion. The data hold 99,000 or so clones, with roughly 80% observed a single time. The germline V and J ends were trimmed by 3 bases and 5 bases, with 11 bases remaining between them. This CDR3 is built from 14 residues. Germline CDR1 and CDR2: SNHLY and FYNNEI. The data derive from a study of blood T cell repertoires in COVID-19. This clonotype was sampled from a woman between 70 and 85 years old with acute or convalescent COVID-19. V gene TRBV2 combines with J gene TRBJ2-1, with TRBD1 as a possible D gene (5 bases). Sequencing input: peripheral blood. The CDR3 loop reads CASSDQRTNNEQFF. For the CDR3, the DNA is TGTGCCAGCAGTGACCAACGGACAAACAATGAGCAGTTCTTC.